What follows is one T cell receptor (beta chain) and its context. The sample is drawn from a study of T cell changes during pregnancy in multiple sclerosis. CDR3 length: 14 amino acids. The junction had 6 bases not matched to a gene; V was cut back by 6 bases and J by 2 bases. From germline, CDR1 is ENHRY and CDR2 SYGVKD. TCRdb's table, derived via immunoSEQ multiplex PCR, lists solely in-frame clones and lacks some. The sample consists of 50,000 to 65,000 clones, roughly 90% of them appearing once. The TCR originated in a female donor with multiple sclerosis, enrolled in a pregnancy study. The material was peripheral blood, obtained in the first trimester of pregnancy. The V call is TRBV10-3, the J call TRBJ2-7; 8 bases agree with TRBD1. The CDR3 protein is CAIRAGTGAYEQYF. CDR3 coding DNA: TGTGCCATCAGAGCCGGGACAGGTGCCTACGAGCAGTACTTC.